Included here is one T cell receptor beta chain sequence, with context. No antigen is known for it. The data derive from a study of blood T cells in healthy people across ages. General observations from the study: A roughly linear age-dependent decrease characterized TCR beta diversity per million T cells. In the absence of known donor CMV status, changes in expanded clonotypes were possibly confounded.

A second PCR of roughly 6 to 12 cycles used a sample-barcoded 5' primer and a J-beta primer mix. Template switching added a 12-random-nucleotide identifier to every cDNA molecule. TCRdb used MiXCR to reprocess the 5' RACE reads, holding one entry per CDR3 protein. The sample lists 1.5 million to 1.8 million distinct CDR3 sequences, under 55% occurring once. The source is a woman between 18 and 29 years old in good health. Material for sequencing was blood.

CDR3 nucleotide sequence: TGTGCCAGCAGTTACTCCGAGACAGGGGGAGCATCCTCCTACAATGAGCAGTTCTTC. Its translation is CASSYSETGGASSYNEQFF. This chain connects TRBV6-2 or TRBV6-3 to TRBJ2-1, with 9 bases lining up with TRBD1. Germline values: CDR1 MNHEY, CDR2 SVGEGT. This CDR3 comprises 19 residues. Losses at the gene ends were 0 bases for V and 0 bases for J; bases not matched to a gene: 9.